This TCR beta chain was identified in a study of glioma-infiltrating T cells. General study findings and limits: Non-neoplastic patients had below-expected tissue-blood divergence, while all gliomas exceeded expectation. Only very few CDR3 sequences appeared in both tissue and blood.

A note on this clonotype: Antigen unknown.

Per the germline V gene, CDR1 is SNHLY and CDR2 is FYNNEI. Trimming left V 4 bases short and J 4 bases short, with 20 bases between. The CDR3 has 17 amino acids. Using RNA template, CDR3s of TCR alpha and beta were amplified with iRepertoire arm-PCR. For one-step reverse transcription and amplification, 100-400 ng of tissue mRNA or PBMC total RNA was used. MiXCR, applied by TCRdb to the multiplex PCR reads, yields one record per CDR3 protein. Of 4,900 or so distinct CDR3 sequences in the sample, around 29% were seen once. Sequences were obtained from glioma tissue, nonneoplastic brain tissue, or PBMCs (not recorded which). The TCR was taken from a human donor with low-grade glioma or glioblastoma, undergoing nonglioma brain surgery, or in good health (not recorded which). The chain employs TRBV2 and TRBJ1-5, with D maybe TRBD1 (6 bases). CDR3 sequence (DNA): TGTGCCAGCAGTGGACGGACGGCTGGGACAACTAATCAGCCCCAGCATTTT. Translated, it gives CASSGRTAGTTNQPQHF.